Following are 11 T cell receptor beta chains from one sample sequenced in a study of blood T cell repertoires in COVID-19. The method was immunoSEQ multiplex PCR; TCRdb's version includes in-frame clones alone and lacks a portion of them. The sample contains roughly 200,000 clones, roughly 86% of which appear only once. The sequenced sample consisted of peripheral blood. The receptor set was obtained from a woman aged 30 to 39 with active or convalescent COVID-19.

The chain has TRBV20-1 and TRBJ1-2, with TRBD1 identical over 9 bases. With V trimmed by 3 bases and J by 5 bases, 4 bases remained unmatched. The CDR3 is 13 residues long. Germline assignment: CDR1 DFQATT and CDR2 SNEGSKA (reference sequence). The CDR3 DNA is TGCAGTGCTAGTGCCGGGACAGGGTATGGCTACACCTTC. Residues: CSASAGTGYGYTF.

This sequence joins TRBV6-5 and TRBJ2-7, with D perhaps matching TRBD2 (5 bases). Germline CDR1 MNHEY, CDR2 SVGAGI. CDR3 length equals 13 residues. Trimming pared 2 bases from V and 4 bases from J, leaving 9 bases between. The CDR3 here is CASSYRGSYEQYF. Here the CDR3 DNA reads TGTGCCAGCAGTTACCGAGGGAGTTACGAGCAGTACTTC.

This clone was observed a single time. V usage is TRBV27 and J usage is TRBJ1-1; 8 bases agree with TRBD1. Per the germline V gene, CDR1 is MNHEY and CDR2 is SMNVEV (reference sequence). Germline trimming cut 2 bases from V and 5 bases from J; bases unmatched to any gene: 16. The CDR3 consists of 18 residues. As DNA, the CDR3 is TGTGCCAGCAGTTTAATCAGACAGGGGCTCCTTCCGAGAACTGAAGCTTTCTTT. It codes for CASSLIRQGLLPRTEAFF.

V gene TRBV18 combines with J gene TRBJ1-6, with 11 bases fitting TRBD1. Per the germline V gene, CDR1 is KGHSH and CDR2 is LQKENI. The CDR3 sequence is 15 residues long. V shed 3 bases and J 7 bases; nucleotides not matched to a gene: 2. The DNA of the CDR3 is TGTGCCAGCTCACCGGACAGGGGGCAAAATTCACCCCTCCACTTT. It codes for CASSPDRGQNSPLHF.

V and J are TRBV6-5 and TRBJ1-1; D might be TRBD1 (5 bases). Germline loops: CDR1 MNHEY, CDR2 SVGAGI. This CDR3 has 14 residues. V lost 0 bases and J lost 9, with 14 bases in between. DNA for the CDR3: TGTGCCAGCAGTTACTCTTTCGCGGACATCCAAGCTTTCTTT. It encodes CASSYSFADIQAFF.

The chain carries TRBV3-1 (or the pseudogene TRBV3-2) and TRBJ1-1, with D tentatively TRBD1 (6 bases). This CDR3 has 13 residues. Trimming shortened V by 1 base and J by 8 bases, and 11 bases separated the two germline ends. Germline lookup yields CDR1 LGHDT and CDR2 YNNKEL (reference sequence). CDR3 DNA: TGTGCCAGCAGCCAAGTTCGGGGGGCCGAAGCTTTCTTT. Translation: CASSQVRGAEAFF.

This rearrangement joins TRBV7-9 to TRBJ1-1; the D is unclear. Germline V gene sequence: CDR1 SEHNR, CDR2 FQNEAQ (reference sequence). Trimming stripped 6 bases from V and 3 bases from J, with 5 bases between. CDR3 length: 11 residues. The CDR3 DNA reads as TGTGCCAGCAGGTCCGACACTGAAGCTTTCTTT. This codes for CASRSDTEAFF.

In this sample, this clone turned up once. The chain is built from TRBV27 and TRBJ2-5; 12 bases fit TRBD2. Trimming removed 1 base from V and 5 bases from J; junction bases left unmatched: 11. The CDR3 has 18 amino acids. Per the germline V gene, CDR1 is MNHEY and CDR2 is SMNVEV (reference sequence). This chain's CDR3 is CASSLYTSGRLREETQYF. CDR3 DNA sequence: TGTGCCAGCAGTTTATATACTAGCGGGAGGCTAAGGGAGGAGACCCAGTACTTC.

The chain carries TRBV3-1 (or the pseudogene TRBV3-2) and TRBJ1-1, with TRBD1 matching 10 bases. This CDR3 is built from 15 residues. V was clipped by 4 bases and J by 5 bases; unmatched bases: 7. The V gene's germline CDR1 is LGHDT and CDR2 YNNKEL (reference sequence). CDR3 amino acids: CASSPHGQGGTEAFF. The CDR3 region has the DNA TGTGCCAGCAGCCCCCATGGACAGGGGGGGACTGAAGCTTTCTTT.

CDR3 protein: CAISESSGTDQQPQHF. The CDR3 DNA reads as TGTGCCATCAGTGAGTCCTCCGGGACAGATCAACAGCCCCAGCATTTT. V usage is TRBV10-3 and J usage is TRBJ1-5, with 7 bases identical to TRBD1. The CDR3 runs 16 residues. The V gene end was trimmed by 0 bases and the J gene end by 7 bases; junction bases not matched to a gene: 9. The germline V gene has CDR1 ENHRY and CDR2 SYGVKD.

Only a few counts were recorded for this clone. The V call is TRBV5-1, the J call TRBJ1-6; the D gene is possibly TRBD1 (5 bases). The CDR3 consists of 12 residues. V was trimmed by 4 bases and J by 7 bases, leaving 6 bases between them. CDR1 and CDR2 from the germline V gene are SGHRS and YFSETQ. The CDR3 bases are TGCGCCAGCAGCACAGGCAATTCACCCCTCCACTTT. As protein: CASSTGNSPLHF.